One sample yielded the 21 T cell receptor beta chains listed below, sequenced in a study of cytomegalovirus exposure and HLA in healthy donors (dated by TCRdb to about 2017). Receptor libraries were prepared by the immunoSEQ multiplex PCR assay. For the multiplex PCR, a mixture combining 60 forward primers for TCR Vbeta segments and 13 reverse primers for TCR Jbeta segments was used. This immuneACCESS table, as held by TCRdb, lists in-frame sequences with V and J called but not all clones. Of the missing ones, under half trace to an unresolved V gene in checked studies; the others have no known cause. The sample table contains about 90,000 clones; only one count was recorded for 79% of them. Roughly 2.5% of the sample belongs to the ten largest clones. Sequenced sample: PBMCs. The receptors were gathered from a man younger than 45 in good health and CMV-seronegative.

The table lists this clone with a few counts. The chain links TRBV9 to TRBJ1-2; TRBD1 matches at 11 bases. With V trimmed by 5 bases and J by 5 bases, 8 bases remained unmatched. Germline loops: CDR1 SGDLS, CDR2 YYNGEE. The CDR3 runs 15 residues. The CDR3 nucleotides are TGTGCCAGCAGGGGGACAGGGGGAGAGGAGTATGGCTACACCTTC. Translated: CASRGTGGEEYGYTF.

J is TRBJ2-7 and V is TRBV5-1; 12 bases line up with TRBD2. Germline CDR1 SGHRS, CDR2 YFSETQ. With 4 bases clipped from V and 3 bases from J, the junction kept 8 bases outside the gene matches. CDR3 length: 16 residues. Here the CDR3 DNA reads TGCGCCAGCAGCCTGACTAGCGGGGGAACCAGCTACGAGCAGTACTTC. Protein: CASSLTSGGTSYEQYF.

The chain recombines TRBV28 with TRBJ2-5, with 9 nucleotides matching TRBD2. The germline V gene encodes CDR1 MDHEN and CDR2 SYDVKM. The CDR3 consists of 15 residues. With V trimmed by 7 bases and J by 5 bases, 11 bases remained unmatched. The CDR3 nucleotides are TGTGCCAGCACCCTTAGCGGGGGAGAGTCCGAGACCCAGTACTTC. Translating it yields CASTLSGGESETQYF.

V gene TRBV10-3 combines with J gene TRBJ1-1, with a tentative D call TRBD1 (5 bases). Trimming took 0 bases from V and 10 from J, leaving 12 bases between them. This CDR3 is 13 amino acids long. CDR1 and CDR2 (germline): ENHRY, SYGVKD. CDR3 amino acids: CAISESSGFGAFF. In DNA, the CDR3 is TGTGCCATCAGTGAGTCCTCAGGGTTTGGAGCTTTCTTT.

V is TRBV28 and J is TRBJ1-1, with a weak D call TRBD1 (6 bases). V lost 3 bases and J 0 bases, leaving 14 bases between the germline ends. Germline V gives CDR1 MDHEN, CDR2 SYDVKM. There are 16 residues in the CDR3. The CDR3: CASSFPQGEVNTEAFF. The DNA for the CDR3 is TGTGCCAGCAGTTTCCCACAGGGAGAGGTGAACACTGAAGCTTTCTTT.

V gene TRBV6-6 combines with J gene TRBJ1-5; 7 bases fit TRBD1. V was pared by 6 bases and J by 0 bases, with 5 bases of the junction left unmatched. Germline V gene sequence: CDR1 MNHNY, CDR2 SVGAGI (reference sequence). CDR3 size: 15 residues. The chain's CDR3 is CASRYTGDSNQPQHF. CDR3 sequence (DNA): TGTGCCAGCAGGTATACAGGGGATAGCAATCAGCCCCAGCATTTT.

This clone has only a few counts. The J gene is TRBJ1-1, the V gene TRBV5-4; tentative D call: TRBD1 (6 bases). The CDR3 contains 13 residues. Germline-derived CDR1 and CDR2 are SGHNT and YYREEE (reference sequence). Trimming pared 4 bases from V and 7 bases from J, leaving 14 bases between. The CDR3 reads CASSPTGSHEAFF. CDR3 in DNA: TGTGCCAGCAGCCCGACAGGTAGCCATGAAGCTTTCTTT. Combining the CDR3 with reference TRBV5-4 and TRBJ1-1 gives the whole variable domain ETGVTQSPTHLIKTRGQQVTLRCSSQSGHNTVSWYQQALGQGPQFIFQYYREEENGRGNFPPRFSGLQFPNYSSELNVNALELDDSALYLCASSPTGSHEAFFGQGTRLTVV.

The V gene is TRBV5-5, the J gene TRBJ2-1; the match to TRBD1 covers 11 bases. The V segment lost 4 bases and the J segment 6 bases; nucleotides outside the gene matches: 6. Germline values: CDR1 SGHKS, CDR2 YYEKEE (reference sequence). The CDR3 has 15 amino acids. CDR3 bases: TGTGCCAGCAGCCTCGGACAGGGGGCCATCAATGAGCAGTTCTTC. Translated: CASSLGQGAINEQFF. The full variable domain, in which reference TRBV5-5 and TRBJ2-1 provide the parts outside the CDR3, is DAGVTQSPTHLIKTRGQQVTLRCSPISGHKSVSWYQQVLGQGPQFIFQYYEKEERGRGNFPDRFSARQFPNYSSELNVNALLLGDSALYLCASSLGQGAINEQFFGPGTRLTVL.

The chain recombines TRBV5-1 with TRBJ2-2; 9 nucleotides line up with TRBD2. CDR1 is SGHRS and CDR2 is YFSETQ in the germline V gene. The CDR3 consists of 17 residues. The V and J ends lost 0 bases and 1 base, in that order; junction bases with no gene match: 4. CDR3 loop: CASSLDFSGGNTGELFF. Here the CDR3 DNA reads TGCGCCAGCAGCTTGGACTTTAGCGGGGGGAACACCGGGGAGCTGTTTTTT.

J is TRBJ1-1 and V is TRBV27; D perhaps matches TRBD1 (5 bases). The CDR3 has 14 amino acids. Per germline, CDR1 MNHEY and CDR2 SMNVEV (reference sequence). Trimming took 3 bases from V and 0 from J, leaving 8 bases between them. CDR3 in DNA: TGTGCCAGCAGTTTCGACAGTATGAACACTGAAGCTTTCTTT. The encoded protein is CASSFDSMNTEAFF.

The J gene is TRBJ2-7, the V gene TRBV7-8, with TRBD1 identical over 10 bases. Germline V gene sequence: CDR1 SGHVS, CDR2 FQNEAQ. Trimming cost V 4 bases and J 3 bases; bases outside gene matches: 3. The CDR3 contains 14 residues. The CDR3 reads CASSYRDRGYEQYF. DNA of the CDR3: TGTGCCAGCAGCTACCGGGACAGGGGCTACGAGCAGTACTTC.

This clone has just one count. V usage is TRBV27 and J usage is TRBJ1-2; no definite D call. The CDR3 is 13 residues long. Trimming took 4 bases from V and 2 from J, leaving 8 bases between them. Germline loops: CDR1 MNHEY, CDR2 SMNVEV (reference sequence). CDR3 protein: CASSSTGNYGYTF. The CDR3 DNA is TGTGCCAGCAGTTCGACGGGGAACTATGGCTACACCTTC.

This clone was seen more than once but under ten times. The chain uses TRBV4-1 and TRBJ2-1; D uncertain. The CDR3 runs 16 residues. The germline V and J ends were trimmed by 1 base and 0 bases, with 10 bases remaining between them. Germline V gives CDR1 MGHRA, CDR2 YSYEKL. The CDR3, as DNA: TGCGCCAGCAGCCAAGTTGACTTGATCTCCTACAATGAGCAGTTCTTC. This translates into CASSQVDLISYNEQFF.

CDR3 DNA sequence: TGTGCCAGCAGTTTATCTCAGCGGGGGGCCGGGGAGACCCAGTACTTC. Translation: CASSLSQRGAGETQYF. The V gene is TRBV27, the J gene TRBJ2-5; 9 nucleotides line up with TRBD2. Losses at the gene ends were 0 bases for V and 5 bases for J; bases not matched to a gene: 7. The CDR3 has 16 residues. The germline CDR1 and CDR2 sequences are MNHEY and SMNVEV (reference sequence).

This sequence joins TRBV7-8 and TRBJ1-1, with D hard to call. In germline, CDR1 is SGHVS, CDR2 FQNEAQ. This CDR3 comprises 15 residues. Trimming removed 6 bases from V and 0 bases from J, with 14 bases in between. In nucleotides, the CDR3 is TGTGCCAGCAGTCCCCGTGGAGGGCTGAACACTGAAGCTTTCTTT. Its translation is CASSPRGGLNTEAFF. Based on the CDR3 plus reference TRBV7-8 and TRBJ1-1, the full variable domain is GAGVSQSPRYKVAKRGQDVALRCDPISGHVSLFWYQQALGQGPEFLTYFQNEAQLDKSGLPSDRFFAERPEGSVSTLKIQRTQQEDSAVYLCASSPRGGLNTEAFFGQGTRLTVV.

The chain recombines TRBV6-5 with TRBJ1-4; D uncertain. The CDR3 extends over 15 amino acids. V lost 8 bases and J lost 1, with 14 bases in between. The germline gives CDR1 MNHEY, CDR2 SVGAGI. As DNA, the CDR3 is TGTGCCAGCTCCTCCGGGATGGGAACTAATGAAAAACTGTTTTTT. Translated, it gives CASSSGMGTNEKLFF.

There are a few counts of this clone. The J gene is TRBJ2-5, the V gene TRBV9; 8 nucleotides line up with TRBD1. The J call is doubtful: the DNA matches TRBJ2-7 better. The CDR3 contains 15 residues. From germline, CDR1 is SGDLS and CDR2 YYNGEE. CDR3 in amino acids: CASSPMDRATYEQYF. The DNA of the CDR3 is TGTGCCAGCAGCCCAATGGACAGGGCGACCTACGAGCAGTACTTC.

The rearrangement links TRBV5-4 to TRBJ2-1, with D possibly matching TRBD1 (6 bases). The CDR3 consists of 14 residues. Germline V gives CDR1 SGHNT, CDR2 YYREEE (reference sequence). V gave up 0 bases and J gave up 6 bases, with 10 bases separating them. CDR3 in DNA: TGTGCCAGCAGCTTGGATTGGACAGCCAATGAGCAGTTCTTC. Protein: CASSLDWTANEQFF.

J is TRBJ1-1 and V is TRBV29-1; D gene ambiguous. CDR1 SQVTM and CDR2 ANQGSEA come from the germline V gene. Trimming removed 8 bases at V and 8 bases at J, with 9 bases between. This CDR3 spans 9 amino acids. CDR3 coding DNA: TGCAGCACAACAACAGAAGCTTTCTTT. Translating it yields CSTTTEAFF.

The chain links TRBV30 to TRBJ1-5; 9 nucleotides line up with TRBD1. The J segment lost 4 bases and the V segment lost 4 bases, leaving 8 bases of the junction unmatched. The CDR3 length is 15 residues. Germline loops: CDR1 GTSNPN, CDR2 SVGIG (reference sequence). The CDR3 nucleotides read TGTGCCTGGACCCCCGGGACAGGGTATAATCAGCCCCAGCATTTT. As protein: CAWTPGTGYNQPQHF.

This chain links TRBV11-2 with TRBJ2-7; 12 nucleotides match TRBD1. J gave up 3 bases and V 5 bases, and 11 bases lay outside the gene matches. The CDR3 runs 17 residues. Germline V gene sequence: CDR1 SGHAT, CDR2 FQNNGV. CDR3 residues: CASSKDRGTGGLYEQYF. In nucleotides, the CDR3 is TGTGCCAGCAGCAAAGACCGCGGGACAGGGGGCCTCTACGAGCAGTACTTC.